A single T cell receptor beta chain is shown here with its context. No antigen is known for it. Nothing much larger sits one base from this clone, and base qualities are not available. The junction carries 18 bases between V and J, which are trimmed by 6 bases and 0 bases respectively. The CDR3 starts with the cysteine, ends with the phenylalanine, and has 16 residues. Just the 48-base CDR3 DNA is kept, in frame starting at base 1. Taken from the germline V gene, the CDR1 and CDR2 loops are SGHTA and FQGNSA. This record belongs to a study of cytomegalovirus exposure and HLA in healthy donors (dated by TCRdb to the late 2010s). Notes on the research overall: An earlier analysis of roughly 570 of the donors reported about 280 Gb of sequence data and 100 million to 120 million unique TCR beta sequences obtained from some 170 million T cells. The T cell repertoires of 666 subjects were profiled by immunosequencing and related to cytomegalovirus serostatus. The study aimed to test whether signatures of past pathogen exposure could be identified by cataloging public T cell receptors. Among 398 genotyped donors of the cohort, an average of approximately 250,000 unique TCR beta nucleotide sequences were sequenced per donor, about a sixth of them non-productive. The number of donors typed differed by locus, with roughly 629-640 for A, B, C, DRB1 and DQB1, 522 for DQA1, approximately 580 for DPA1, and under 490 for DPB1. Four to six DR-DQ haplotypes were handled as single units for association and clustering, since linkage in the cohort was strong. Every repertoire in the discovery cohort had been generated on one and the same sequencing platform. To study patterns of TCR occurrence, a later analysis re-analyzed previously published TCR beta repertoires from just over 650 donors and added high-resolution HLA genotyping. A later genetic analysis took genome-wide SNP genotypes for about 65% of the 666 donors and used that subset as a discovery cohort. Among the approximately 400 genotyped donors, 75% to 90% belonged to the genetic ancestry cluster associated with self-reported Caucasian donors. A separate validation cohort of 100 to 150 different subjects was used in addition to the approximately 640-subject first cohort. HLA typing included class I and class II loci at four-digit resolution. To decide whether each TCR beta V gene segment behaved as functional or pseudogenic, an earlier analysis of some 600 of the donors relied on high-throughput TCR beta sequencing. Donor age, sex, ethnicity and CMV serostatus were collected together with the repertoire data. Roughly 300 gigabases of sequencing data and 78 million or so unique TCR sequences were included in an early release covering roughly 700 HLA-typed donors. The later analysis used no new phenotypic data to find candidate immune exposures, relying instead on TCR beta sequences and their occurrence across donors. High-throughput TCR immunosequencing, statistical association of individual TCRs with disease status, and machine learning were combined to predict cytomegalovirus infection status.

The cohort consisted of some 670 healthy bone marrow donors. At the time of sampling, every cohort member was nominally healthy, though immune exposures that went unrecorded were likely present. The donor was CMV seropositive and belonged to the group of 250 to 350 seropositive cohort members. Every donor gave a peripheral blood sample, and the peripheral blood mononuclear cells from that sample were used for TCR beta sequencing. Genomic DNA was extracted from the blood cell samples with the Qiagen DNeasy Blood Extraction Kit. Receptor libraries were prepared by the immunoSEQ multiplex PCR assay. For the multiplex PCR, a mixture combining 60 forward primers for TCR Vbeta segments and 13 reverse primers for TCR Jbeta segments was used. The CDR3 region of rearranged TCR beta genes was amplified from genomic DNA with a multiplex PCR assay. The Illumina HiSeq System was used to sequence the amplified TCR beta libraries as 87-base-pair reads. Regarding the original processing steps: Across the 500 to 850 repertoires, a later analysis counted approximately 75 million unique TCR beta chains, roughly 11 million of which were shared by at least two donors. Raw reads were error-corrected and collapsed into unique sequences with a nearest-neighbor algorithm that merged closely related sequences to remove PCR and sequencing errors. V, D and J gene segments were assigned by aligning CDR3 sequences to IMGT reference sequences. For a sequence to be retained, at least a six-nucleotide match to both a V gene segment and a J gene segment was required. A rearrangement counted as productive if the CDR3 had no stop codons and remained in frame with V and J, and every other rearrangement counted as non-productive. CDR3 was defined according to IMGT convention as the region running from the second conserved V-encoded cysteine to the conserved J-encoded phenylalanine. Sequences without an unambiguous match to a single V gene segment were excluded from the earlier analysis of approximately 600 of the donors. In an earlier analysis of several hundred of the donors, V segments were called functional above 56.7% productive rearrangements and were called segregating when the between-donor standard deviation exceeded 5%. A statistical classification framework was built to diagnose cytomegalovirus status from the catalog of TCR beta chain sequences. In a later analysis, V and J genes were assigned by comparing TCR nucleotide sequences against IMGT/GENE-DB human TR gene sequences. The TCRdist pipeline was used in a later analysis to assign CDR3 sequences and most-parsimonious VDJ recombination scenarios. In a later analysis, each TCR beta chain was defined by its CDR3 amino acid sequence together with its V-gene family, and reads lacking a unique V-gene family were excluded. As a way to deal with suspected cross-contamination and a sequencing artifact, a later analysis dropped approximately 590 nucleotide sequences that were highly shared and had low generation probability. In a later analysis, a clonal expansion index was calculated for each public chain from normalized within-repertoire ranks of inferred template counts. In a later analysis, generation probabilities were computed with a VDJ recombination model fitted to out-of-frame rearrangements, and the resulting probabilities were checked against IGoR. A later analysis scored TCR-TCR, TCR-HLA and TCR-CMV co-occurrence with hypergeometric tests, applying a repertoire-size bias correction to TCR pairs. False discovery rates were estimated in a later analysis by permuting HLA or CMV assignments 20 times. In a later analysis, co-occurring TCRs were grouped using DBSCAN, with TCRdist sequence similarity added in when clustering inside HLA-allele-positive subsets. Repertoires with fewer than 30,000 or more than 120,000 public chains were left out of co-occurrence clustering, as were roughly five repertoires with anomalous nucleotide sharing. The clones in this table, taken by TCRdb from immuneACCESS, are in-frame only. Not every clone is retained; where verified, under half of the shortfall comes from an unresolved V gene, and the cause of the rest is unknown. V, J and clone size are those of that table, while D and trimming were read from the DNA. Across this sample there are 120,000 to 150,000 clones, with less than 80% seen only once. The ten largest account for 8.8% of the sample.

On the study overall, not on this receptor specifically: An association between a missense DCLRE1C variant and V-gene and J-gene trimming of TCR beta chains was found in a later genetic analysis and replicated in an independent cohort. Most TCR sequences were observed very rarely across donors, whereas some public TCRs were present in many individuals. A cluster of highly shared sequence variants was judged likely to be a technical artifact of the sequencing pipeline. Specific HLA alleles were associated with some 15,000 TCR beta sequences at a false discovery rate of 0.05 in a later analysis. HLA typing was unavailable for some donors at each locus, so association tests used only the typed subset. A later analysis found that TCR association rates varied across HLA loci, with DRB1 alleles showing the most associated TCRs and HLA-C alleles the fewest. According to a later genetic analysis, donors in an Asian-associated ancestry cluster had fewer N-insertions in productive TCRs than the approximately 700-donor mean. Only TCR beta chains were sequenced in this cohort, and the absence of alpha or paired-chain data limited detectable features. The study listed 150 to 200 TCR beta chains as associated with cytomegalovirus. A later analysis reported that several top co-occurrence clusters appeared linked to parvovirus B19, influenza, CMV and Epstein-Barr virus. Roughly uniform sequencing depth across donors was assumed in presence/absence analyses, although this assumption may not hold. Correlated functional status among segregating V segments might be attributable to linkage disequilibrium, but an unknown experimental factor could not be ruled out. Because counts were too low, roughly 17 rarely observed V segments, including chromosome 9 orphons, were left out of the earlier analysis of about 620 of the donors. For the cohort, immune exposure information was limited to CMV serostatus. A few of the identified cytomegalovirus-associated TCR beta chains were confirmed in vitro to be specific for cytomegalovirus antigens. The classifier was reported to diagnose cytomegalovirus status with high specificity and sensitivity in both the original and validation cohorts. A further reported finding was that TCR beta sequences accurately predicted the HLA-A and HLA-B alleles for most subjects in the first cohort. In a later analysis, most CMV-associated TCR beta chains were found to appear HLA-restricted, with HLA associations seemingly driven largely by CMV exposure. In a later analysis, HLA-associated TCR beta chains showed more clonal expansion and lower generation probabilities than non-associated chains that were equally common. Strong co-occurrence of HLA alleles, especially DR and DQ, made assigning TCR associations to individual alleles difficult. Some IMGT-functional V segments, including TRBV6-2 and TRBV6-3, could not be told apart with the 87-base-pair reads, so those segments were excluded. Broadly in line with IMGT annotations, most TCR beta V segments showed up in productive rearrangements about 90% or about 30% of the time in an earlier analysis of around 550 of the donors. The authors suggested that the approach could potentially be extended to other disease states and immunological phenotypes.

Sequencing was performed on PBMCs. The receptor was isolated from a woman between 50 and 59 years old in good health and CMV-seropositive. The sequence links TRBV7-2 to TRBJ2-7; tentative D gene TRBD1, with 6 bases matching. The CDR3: CASSNNWDTLSYEQYF. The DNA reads TGTGCCAGCAGTAACAACTGGGACACCCTCTCCTACGAGCAGTACTTC.